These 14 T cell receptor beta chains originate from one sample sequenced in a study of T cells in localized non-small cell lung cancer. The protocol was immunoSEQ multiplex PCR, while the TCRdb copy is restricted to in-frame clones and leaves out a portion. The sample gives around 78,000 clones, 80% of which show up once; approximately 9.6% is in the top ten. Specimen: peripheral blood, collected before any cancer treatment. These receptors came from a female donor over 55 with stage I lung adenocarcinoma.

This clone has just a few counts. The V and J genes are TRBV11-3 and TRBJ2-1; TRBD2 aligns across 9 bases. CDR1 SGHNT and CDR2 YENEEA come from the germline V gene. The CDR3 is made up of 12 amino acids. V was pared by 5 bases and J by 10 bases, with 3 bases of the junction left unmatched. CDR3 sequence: CASSDSGSEQFF. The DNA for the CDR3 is TGTGCCAGCAGCGATAGCGGGAGCGAGCAGTTCTTC.

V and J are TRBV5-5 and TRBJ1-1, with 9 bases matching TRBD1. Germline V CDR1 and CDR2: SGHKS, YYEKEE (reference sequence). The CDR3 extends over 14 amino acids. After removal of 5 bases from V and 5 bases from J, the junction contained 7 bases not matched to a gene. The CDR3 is CASRLGGQGTEAFF. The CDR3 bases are TGTGCCAGCAGGCTTGGTGGACAGGGGACTGAAGCTTTCTTT.

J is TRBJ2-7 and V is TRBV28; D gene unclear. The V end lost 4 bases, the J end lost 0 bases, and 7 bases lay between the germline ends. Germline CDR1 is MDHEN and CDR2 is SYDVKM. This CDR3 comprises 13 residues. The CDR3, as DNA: TGTGCCAGCAGTTCAGGAACCTCCTACGAGCAGTACTTC. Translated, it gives CASSSGTSYEQYF.

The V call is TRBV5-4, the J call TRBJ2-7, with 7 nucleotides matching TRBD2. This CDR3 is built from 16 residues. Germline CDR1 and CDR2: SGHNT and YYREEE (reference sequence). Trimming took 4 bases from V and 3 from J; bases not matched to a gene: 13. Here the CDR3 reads CASSRPGGTVIYEQYF. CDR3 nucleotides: TGTGCCAGCAGCCGCCCCGGGGGGACGGTTATCTACGAGCAGTACTTC.

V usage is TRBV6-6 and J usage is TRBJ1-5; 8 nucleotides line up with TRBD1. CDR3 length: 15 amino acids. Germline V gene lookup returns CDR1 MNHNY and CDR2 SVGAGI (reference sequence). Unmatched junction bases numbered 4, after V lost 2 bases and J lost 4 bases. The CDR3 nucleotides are TGTGCCAGCAGTTACGCAGGGGGCGATAATCAGCCCCAGCATTTT. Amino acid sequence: CASSYAGGDNQPQHF.

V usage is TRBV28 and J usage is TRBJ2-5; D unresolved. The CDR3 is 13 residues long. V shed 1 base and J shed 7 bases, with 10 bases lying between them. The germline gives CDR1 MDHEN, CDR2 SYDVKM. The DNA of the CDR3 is TGTGCCAGCAGTTTATCCCTAGGTCGGACCCAGTACTTC. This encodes CASSLSLGRTQYF.

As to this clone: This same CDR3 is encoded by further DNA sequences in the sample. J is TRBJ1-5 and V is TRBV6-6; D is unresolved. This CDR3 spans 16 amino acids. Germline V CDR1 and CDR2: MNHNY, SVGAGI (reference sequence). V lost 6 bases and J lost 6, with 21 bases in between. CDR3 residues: CASSPPGRRVLQPQHF. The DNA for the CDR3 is TGTGCCAGCAGCCCCCCTGGCAGAAGGGTGCTTCAGCCCCAGCATTTT.

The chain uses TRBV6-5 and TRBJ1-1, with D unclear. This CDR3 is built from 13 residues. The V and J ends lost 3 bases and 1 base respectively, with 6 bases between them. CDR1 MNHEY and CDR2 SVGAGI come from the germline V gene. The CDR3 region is CASSYEGNTEAFF. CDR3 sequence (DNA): TGTGCCAGCAGTTATGAGGGGAACACTGAAGCTTTCTTT.

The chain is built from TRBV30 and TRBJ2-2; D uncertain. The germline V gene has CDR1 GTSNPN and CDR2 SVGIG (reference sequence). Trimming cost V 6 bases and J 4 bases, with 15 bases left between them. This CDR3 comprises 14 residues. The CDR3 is CACTPARVTGELFF. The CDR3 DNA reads TGTGCCTGTACTCCGGCAAGGGTCACCGGGGAGCTGTTTTTT.

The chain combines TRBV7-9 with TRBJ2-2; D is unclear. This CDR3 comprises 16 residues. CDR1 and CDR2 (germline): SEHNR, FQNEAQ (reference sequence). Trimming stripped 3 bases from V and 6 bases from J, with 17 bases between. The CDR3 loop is CASSFHPLAQAGELFF. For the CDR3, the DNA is TGTGCCAGCAGCTTCCACCCTCTGGCGCAGGCCGGGGAGCTGTTTTTT.

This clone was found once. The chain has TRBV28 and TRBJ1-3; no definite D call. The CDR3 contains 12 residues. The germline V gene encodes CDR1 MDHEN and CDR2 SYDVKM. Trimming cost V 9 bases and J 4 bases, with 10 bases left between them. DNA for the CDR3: TGTGCCAGTCAAGCGACAGGAAACACCATATATTTT. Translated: CASQATGNTIYF.

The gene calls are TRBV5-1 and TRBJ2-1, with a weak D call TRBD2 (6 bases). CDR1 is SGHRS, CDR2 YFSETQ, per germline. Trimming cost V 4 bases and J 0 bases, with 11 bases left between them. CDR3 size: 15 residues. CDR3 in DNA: TGCGCCAGCAGCGGGGAGGAGAGCTCCTACAATGAGCAGTTCTTC. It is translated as CASSGEESSYNEQFF.

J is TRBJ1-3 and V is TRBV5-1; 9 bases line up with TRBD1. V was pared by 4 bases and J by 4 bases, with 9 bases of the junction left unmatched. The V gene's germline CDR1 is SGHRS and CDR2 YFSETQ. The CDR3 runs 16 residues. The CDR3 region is CASSLIGTGKGNTIYF. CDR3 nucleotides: TGCGCCAGCAGCCTTATCGGGACAGGGAAGGGAAACACCATATATTTT.

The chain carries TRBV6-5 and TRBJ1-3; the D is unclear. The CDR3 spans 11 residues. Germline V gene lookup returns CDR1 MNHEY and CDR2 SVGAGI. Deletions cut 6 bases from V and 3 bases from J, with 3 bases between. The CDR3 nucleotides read TGTGCCAGCAGGGATGGAAACACCATATATTTT. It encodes CASRDGNTIYF.